These 31 T cell receptor beta chains originate from one sample sequenced in a study of OX40 agonist ivuxolimab in advanced cancers. Only in-frame clones appear in the TCRdb table, and some are missing; sequencing was by immunoSEQ multiplex PCR. The sample records 69,000 or so clones, 65% to 90% being singletons. The source material was CD4+ or CD8+ T cells sorted from blood, sampled in a trial of the OX40 agonist ivuxolimab. The source is an adult with an advanced solid tumor such as melanoma, head and neck, liver or kidney cancer.

CDR3 residues: CASSQGGESNQPQHF. The CDR3 DNA reads as TGTGCCAGCTCACAGGGTGGAGAGAGCAATCAGCCCCAGCATTTT. The V call is TRBV18, the J call TRBJ1-5; D uncertain. This CDR3 region has 15 residues. The germline V gene has CDR1 KGHSH and CDR2 LQKENI. The V and J ends lost 4 bases and 1 base respectively, with 11 bases between them.

This chain uses TRBV30 with TRBJ1-4; the D is unclear. Trimming stripped 4 bases from V and 5 bases from J, with 8 bases between. The CDR3 covers 12 residues. From germline, CDR1 is GTSNPN and CDR2 SVGIG (reference sequence). The CDR3 region is CAWTQRNEKLFF. DNA for the CDR3: TGTGCCTGGACACAGAGAAATGAAAAACTGTTTTTT.

A note on this clone: One junction end does not reproduce the germline sequence, and a read error may be involved. This chain joins TRBV27 and TRBJ2-6, with a possible D match to TRBD1 (6 bases). In germline, CDR1 is MNHEY, CDR2 SMNVEV (reference sequence). The CDR3 sequence is 11 residues long. This CDR3 reads CASSPWSSRGF. The DNA of the CDR3 is TGTGCCAGCAGTCCGTGGTCTTCCAGGGGATTC.

The J gene is TRBJ2-2, the V gene TRBV19; TRBD2 is a possible D gene (6 bases). Per the germline V gene, CDR1 is LNHDA and CDR2 is SQIVND (reference sequence). Trimming took off 2 bases at V and 4 bases at J, with 11 bases between the two ends. The CDR3 is 15 residues long. The CDR3, as DNA: TGTGCCAGTAGTATACCTGGGGGAGGCACCGGGGAGCTGTTTTTT. Translation gives CASSIPGGGTGELFF.

This clone was seen a single time. The chain is built from TRBV19 and TRBJ2-1; D is uncertain. Germline V lookup: CDR1 LNHDA, CDR2 SQIVND (reference sequence). V shed 5 bases and J shed 5 bases, with 19 bases lying between them. CDR3 size: 16 residues. The CDR3 sequence is CASSPRGPAPNNEQFF. The CDR3 DNA reads as TGTGCCAGTAGTCCAAGAGGCCCAGCGCCCAACAATGAGCAGTTCTTC. The variable domain in full, with the rest retrieved from reference TRBV19 and TRBJ2-1, is DGGITQSPKYLFRKEGQNVTLSCEQNLNHDAMYWYRQDPGQGLRLIYYSQIVNDFQKGDIAEGYSVSREKKESFPLTVTSAQKNPTAFYLCASSPRGPAPNNEQFFGPGTRLTVL.

V usage is TRBV10-3 and J usage is TRBJ2-7, with TRBD1 matching 9 bases. The CDR3 is 15 residues long. V was clipped by 7 bases and J by 0 bases; unmatched bases: 7. CDR1 is ENHRY, CDR2 SYGVKD, per germline. Written as DNA, the CDR3 is TGTGCCATCACCGAGGGACAGGGAAGCTCCTACGAGCAGTACTTC. Translated: CAITEGQGSSYEQYF.

The rearrangement joins TRBV6-1 to TRBJ2-5, with TRBD1 as a possible D gene (6 bases). Trimming took off 5 bases at V and 5 bases at J, with 15 bases between the two ends. In germline, CDR1 is MNHNS, CDR2 SASEGT. The CDR3 has 14 residues. This CDR3 reads CASSLGSTGETQYF. The DNA for the CDR3 is TGTGCCAGCAGTTTGGGCTCTACAGGGGAGACCCAGTACTTC.

The genes are TRBV11-2 and TRBJ1-1; 9 bases agree with TRBD1. From germline, CDR1 is SGHAT and CDR2 FQNNGV. The J segment lost 6 bases and the V segment lost 5 bases, leaving 13 bases of the junction unmatched. The CDR3 loop spans 16 amino acids. The CDR3 sequence: CASSPGLRTGVSEAFF. CDR3 in DNA: TGTGCCAGCAGCCCAGGGCTCCGGACAGGGGTTTCTGAAGCTTTCTTT.

The chain recombines TRBV30 with TRBJ2-7; TRBD2 matches at 8 bases. Germline CDR1 is GTSNPN and CDR2 is SVGIG (reference sequence). The CDR3 runs to 16 residues. The junction had 21 bases not matched to a gene; V was cut back by 8 bases and J by 6 bases. CDR3 in amino acids: CATSRDPIARGGEQYF. CDR3 sequence (DNA): TGTGCCACAAGCCGGGACCCAATCGCTCGGGGGGGCGAGCAGTACTTC.

The chain has TRBV5-4 and TRBJ2-3; the D call may be TRBD1 or TRBD2 (5 bases each). The germline V and J ends were trimmed by 4 bases and 5 bases, with 17 bases remaining between them. CDR1 and CDR2 from the germline V gene are SGHNT and YYREEE (reference sequence). CDR3 size: 15 residues. The CDR3 loop reads CASSLAGTLGDTQYF. The DNA of the CDR3 is TGTGCCAGCAGCCTGGCCGGGACCTTAGGAGATACGCAGTATTTT. Full variable domain (remainder filled in from reference TRBV5-4 and TRBJ2-3): ETGVTQSPTHLIKTRGQQVTLRCSSQSGHNTVSWYQQALGQGPQFIFQYYREEENGRGNFPPRFSGLQFPNYSSELNVNALELDDSALYLCASSLAGTLGDTQYFGPGTRLTVL.

This clone turned up a few times. This chain uses TRBV7-9 with TRBJ1-3; TRBD1 aligns across 7 bases. V shed 11 bases, J shed 3 bases, and the junction held 4 bases outside the gene matches. Per the germline V gene, CDR1 is SEHNR and CDR2 is FQNEAQ (reference sequence). The CDR3 has 12 residues. The CDR3 region is CASGTDGNTIYF. The CDR3 DNA sequence: TGTGCCTCAGGGACAGATGGAAACACCATATATTTT.

This clone has just a few counts. The chain uses TRBV5-7 and TRBJ1-1, with 9 nucleotides matching TRBD1. TRBV5-7 is an open reading frame whose function is uncertain. The CDR3 runs 17 residues. Trimming took 0 bases from V and 0 from J; bases not matched to a gene: 6. The CDR3: CASSLGRQGGMNTEAFF. The CDR3 DNA sequence: TGTGCCAGCAGCTTGGGACGACAGGGGGGGATGAACACTGAAGCTTTCTTT.

V is TRBV7-8 and J is TRBJ1-3; D is unclear. The germline V gene has CDR1 SGHVS and CDR2 FQNEAQ. The V and J ends lost 1 base and 4 bases respectively, with 11 bases between them. The CDR3 has 15 amino acids. The CDR3 bases are TGTGCCAGCAGCTTAGTAGGGTCGTTAGGAAACACCATATATTTT. Its translation: CASSLVGSLGNTIYF.

The chain couples TRBV5-1 to TRBJ1-3; D is uncertain. The CDR3 loop spans 15 amino acids. In germline, CDR1 is SGHRS, CDR2 YFSETQ. Trimming left V 3 bases short and J 2 bases short, with 12 bases between. For the CDR3, the DNA is TGCGCCAGCAGCTCGGGCGGAATCACTGGAAACACCATATATTTT. Its translation: CASSSGGITGNTIYF.

The chain recombines TRBV5-1 with TRBJ1-2, with 7 bases that match TRBD1. The CDR3 consists of 14 residues. CDR1 SGHRS and CDR2 YFSETQ come from the germline V gene. V dropped 5 bases and J dropped 7; count of bases not matched to a gene: 11. In nucleotides, the CDR3 is TGCGCCAGCAGAACCGGGACAGATCTGGGTGGCTACACCTTC. Amino acid sequence: CASRTGTDLGGYTF.

The chain carries TRBV7-2 and TRBJ2-7; D is perhaps TRBD2 (6 bases). CDR3 length equals 11 residues. Germline V gene data show CDR1 as SGHTA and CDR2 as FQGNSA. V was cut by 3 bases and J by 13 bases, with 13 bases left in between. The CDR3 coding sequence is TGTGCCAGCAGCTTGGCCCGGAGGGTATACTTC. Amino acid sequence: CASSLARRVYF.

The chain's CDR3 is CASGRGRTDTQYF. The DNA for the CDR3 is TGTGCCAGCGGCAGGGGGCGCACAGATACGCAGTATTTT. This chain uses TRBV11-2 with TRBJ2-3; 8 bases line up with TRBD1. The V segment lost 8 bases and the J segment 1 base; nucleotides outside the gene matches: 2. From germline, CDR1 is SGHAT and CDR2 FQNNGV. The CDR3 is 13 residues long.

This chain uses TRBV6-1 with TRBJ2-2; D is uncertain. This CDR3 has 13 amino acids. Germline CDR1 and CDR2: MNHNS and SASEGT. With 7 bases removed from V and 4 bases from J, the gap between germline ends came to 10 bases. The CDR3 DNA sequence: TGTGCCAGCATTGGGCAGTCCACCGGGGAGCTGTTTTTT. It specifies CASIGQSTGELFF.

This clone appeared once. This chain links TRBV16 with TRBJ1-2; the match to TRBD1 covers 7 bases. The trim removed 4 bases at V and 4 bases at J, leaving 12 bases unmatched. The CDR3 length is 16 residues. Germline CDR1 is KGHSY and CDR2 is FQNENV. CDR3 sequence: CASSPDRQGSFYGYTF. The CDR3 coding sequence is TGTGCCAGCAGCCCTGACCGACAGGGCTCTTTCTATGGCTACACCTTC. Supplemented by reference TRBV16 and TRBJ1-2, the full variable domain reads GEEVAQTPKHLVRGEGQKAKLYCAPIKGHSYVFWYQQVLKNEFKFLISFQNENVFDETGMPKERFSAKCLPNSPCSLEIQATKLEDSAVYFCASSPDRQGSFYGYTFGSGTRLTVV.

The chain is built from TRBV11-2 and TRBJ1-2, with D unclear. Germline values: CDR1 SGHAT, CDR2 FQNNGV. This CDR3 contains 13 residues. V was shortened by 3 bases and J by 7 bases, with 12 bases between the two germline ends. CDR3 loop: CASSLPFRVGYTF. CDR3 bases: TGTGCCAGCAGCTTGCCCTTCCGGGTTGGCTACACCTTC.

The chain employs TRBV7-9 and TRBJ1-6; D remains unclear. Per germline, CDR1 SEHNR and CDR2 FQNEAQ (reference sequence). This CDR3 region has 14 residues. Trimming cost V 1 base and J 7 bases, with 8 bases left between them. CDR3 protein: CASSLELRNSPLHF. For the CDR3, the DNA is TGTGCCAGCAGCTTAGAACTCAGGAATTCACCCCTCCACTTT.

The rearrangement uses TRBV11-2 and TRBJ1-1, with 9 nucleotides matching TRBD1. After removal of 1 base from V and 4 bases from J, the junction contained 1 base not matched to a gene. Germline assignment: CDR1 SGHAT and CDR2 FQNNGV. The CDR3 extends over 14 amino acids. This CDR3 reads CASSLGQGGTEAFF. In nucleotides, the CDR3 is TGTGCCAGCAGCTTAGGACAGGGGGGCACTGAAGCTTTCTTT.

CDR3 coding DNA: TGCAGCGTTGCCCGAGGACAGGGGCCTCGTCGGGGCTACACCTTC. Amino acids: CSVARGQGPRRGYTF. The chain employs TRBV29-1 and TRBJ1-2; 9 bases are a match to TRBD1. Germline V gene data show CDR1 as SQVTM and CDR2 as ANQGSEA. This CDR3 is built from 15 residues. Trimming took 4 bases from V and 8 from J; bases not matched to a gene: 14.

This chain connects TRBV5-1 to TRBJ2-6; D remains unclear. Trimming left V 3 bases short and J 2 bases short, with 12 bases between. Looked up from germline, CDR1 is SGHRS and CDR2 is YFSETQ. There are 16 residues in the CDR3. The CDR3 is CASSSTVGPGANVLTF. The CDR3 bases are TGCGCCAGCAGCTCGACGGTAGGCCCTGGGGCCAACGTCCTGACTTTC.

This clone was counted only a few times. The V and J genes are TRBV7-2 and TRBJ2-1; 14 nucleotides align to TRBD2. CDR3 size: 15 residues. Trimming removed 1 base from V and 9 bases from J; junction bases left unmatched: 2. Per germline, CDR1 SGHTA and CDR2 FQGNSA. CDR3 sequence: CASSLGLAGGLEQFF. The CDR3 DNA reads as TGTGCCAGCAGCTTAGGACTAGCGGGAGGGCTTGAGCAGTTCTTC. The variable domain in full, completed from reference TRBV7-2 and TRBJ2-1, reads GAGVSQSPSNKVTEKGKDVELRCDPISGHTALYWYRQSLGQGLEFLIYFQGNSAPDKSGLPSDRFSAERTGGSVSTLTIQRTQQEDSAVYLCASSLGLAGGLEQFFGPGTRLTVL.

The chain couples TRBV4-1 to TRBJ2-7; 7 bases align to TRBD1. Germline CDR1 MGHRA, CDR2 YSYEKL. This CDR3 region has 13 residues. The junction had 6 bases not matched to a gene; V was cut back by 0 bases and J by 10 bases. The CDR3 DNA reads as TGCGCCAGCAGCCAAGAGGGGACAGCTAATCAGTACTTC. It encodes CASSQEGTANQYF.

This chain connects TRBV18 to TRBJ1-3; a possible D gene is TRBD1 (5 bases). The CDR3 loop spans 16 amino acids. Trimming shortened V by 3 bases and J by 0 bases, and 12 bases separated the two germline ends. The germline V gene has CDR1 KGHSH and CDR2 LQKENI. This CDR3 is CASSPLDTISGNTIYF. In nucleotides, the CDR3 is TGTGCCAGCTCACCCCTGGACACTATCTCTGGAAACACCATATATTTT.

V usage is TRBV30 and J usage is TRBJ1-1; 12 positions agree with TRBD1. Germline V gene data show CDR1 as GTSNPN and CDR2 as SVGIG (reference sequence). J gave up 4 bases and V 4 bases, and 7 bases lay outside the gene matches. This CDR3 has 15 amino acids. CDR3 DNA sequence: TGTGCCTGGATTAGGAAGGGACAGGGGGCCACTGAAGCTTTCTTT. It yields the protein CAWIRKGQGATEAFF.

The V and J genes are TRBV4-3 and TRBJ2-4; 10 bases align to TRBD2. There are 19 residues in the CDR3. CDR1 is LGHNA and CDR2 is YSLEER in the germline V gene. J was trimmed by 0 bases and V by 1 base; bases with no gene match: 9. CDR3 in amino acids: CASSQGASGRSGAKNIQYF. CDR3 nucleotide sequence: TGCGCCAGCAGCCAAGGGGCTAGCGGGAGAAGTGGAGCCAAAAACATTCAGTACTTC.

The CDR3, as DNA: TGTGCCAGCAGGAAACGGCCCCTCTCTGGAAACACCATATATTTT. Translation gives CASRKRPLSGNTIYF. The chain has TRBV6-5 and TRBJ1-3; D not resolved. CDR3 length: 15 amino acids. Trimming shortened V by 6 bases and J by 0 bases, and 12 bases separated the two germline ends. Germline V gene lookup returns CDR1 MNHEY and CDR2 SVGAGI.

The chain carries TRBV19 and TRBJ2-2, with D unclear. V shed 0 bases and J shed 7 bases, with 12 bases lying between them. Germline V gene sequence: CDR1 LNHDA, CDR2 SQIVND (reference sequence). The CDR3 loop spans 15 amino acids. The CDR3 region is CASSIDLGSGGELFF. CDR3 in DNA: TGTGCCAGTAGTATAGATCTCGGGTCGGGCGGGGAGCTGTTTTTT.